This T cell receptor beta chain appears in the sequencing data of a study of cytomegalovirus exposure and HLA in healthy donors (dated by TCRdb to about 2017). About the study as a whole: An earlier analysis of 587 of the donors reported about 250 Gb of sequence data and around 120 million unique TCR beta sequences from 150 million to 200 million T cells. An early release covering 550 to 700 HLA-typed donors comprised around 300 gigabases of sequencing data and approximately 85 million unique TCR sequences. Among the roughly 430 genotyped donors, about 83% belonged to the genetic ancestry cluster associated with self-reported Caucasian donors. The study aimed to test whether signatures of past pathogen exposure could be identified by cataloging public T cell receptors. The T cell repertoires of under 750 subjects were profiled by immunosequencing and related to cytomegalovirus serostatus. In addition to the first cohort of several hundred subjects, a separate validation cohort of approximately 130 different subjects was used. High-throughput TCR immunosequencing, statistical association of individual TCRs with disease status, and machine learning were combined to predict cytomegalovirus infection status. To study patterns of TCR occurrence, a later analysis re-analyzed previously published TCR beta repertoires from around 660 donors and added high-resolution HLA genotyping. Rather than using new phenotypic data, the later analysis identified candidate immune exposures from TCR beta sequences and from how often those sequences occurred across donors. In an earlier analysis of 587 of the donors, high-throughput TCR beta sequencing was used to judge whether each TCR beta V gene segment behaved as functional or pseudogenic. Donor age, sex, ethnicity and CMV serostatus were collected together with the repertoire data. A later genetic analysis took genome-wide SNP genotypes for about 65% of the 666 donors and used that subset as a discovery cohort. All discovery cohort repertoires had been generated using a single sequencing platform. Class I and class II HLA loci were covered by the typing at four-digit resolution. The number of donors typed differed by locus, with about 629-630 for A, B, C, DRB1 and DQB1, approximately 500 for DQA1, about 610 for DPA1, and about 450 for DPB1. Roughly five DR-DQ haplotypes were handled as single units for association and clustering, since linkage in the cohort was strong. On average, around 240,000 unique TCR beta nucleotide sequences were sequenced per donor among some 430 genotyped donors of the cohort, with 15% to 20% of those sequences being non-productive. Broader findings and caveats from the paper: Most TCR sequences were seen in very few donors, while some public TCRs were found in many individuals. An association between a missense DCLRE1C variant and V-gene and J-gene trimming of TCR beta chains was found in a later genetic analysis and replicated in an independent cohort. It was suggested by the authors that the approach could potentially be generalized to other disease states and immunological phenotypes. Strong co-occurrence of HLA alleles, especially DR and DQ, made assigning TCR associations to individual alleles difficult. Because counts were too low, more than 15 rarely observed V segments, including chromosome 9 orphons, were left out of the earlier analysis of over 550 of the donors. In a later analysis, most CMV-associated TCR beta chains were found to appear HLA-restricted, with HLA associations seemingly driven largely by CMV exposure. Immune exposure information for the cohort was limited to CMV serostatus. In an earlier analysis of some 500 of the donors, most TCR beta V segments appeared in productive rearrangements about 90% or about 30% of the time, broadly matching IMGT annotations. This cohort had only TCR beta chains sequenced, and the lack of alpha or paired-chain data limited which features could be detected. A further reported finding was that TCR beta sequences accurately predicted the HLA-A and HLA-B alleles for most subjects in the first cohort. Several of the top co-occurrence clusters appeared to be linked to parvovirus B19, influenza, CMV and Epstein-Barr virus, according to a later analysis. A group of highly shared sequence variants was considered likely to be a technical artifact of the sequencing pipeline. A total of 150 or so TCR beta chains were listed by the study as associated with cytomegalovirus. Three of the identified cytomegalovirus-associated TCR beta chains were confirmed in vitro to be specific for cytomegalovirus antigens. Linkage disequilibrium might explain the correlated functional status among segregating V segments, but an unknown experimental factor could not be excluded. Because HLA typing was missing for some donors at each locus, association tests included only the typed subset. Presence/absence analyses assumed roughly uniform sequencing depth across donors, an assumption that may not hold. A later analysis found that TCR association rates varied across HLA loci, with DRB1 alleles showing the most associated TCRs and HLA-C alleles the fewest. In both the original and validation cohorts, the classifier was reported to diagnose cytomegalovirus status with high specificity and sensitivity. At a false discovery rate of 0.05, a later analysis linked under 20,000 TCR beta sequences to specific HLA alleles. In a later analysis, HLA-associated TCR beta chains showed more clonal expansion and lower generation probabilities than non-associated chains that were equally common. According to a later genetic analysis, donors in an Asian-associated ancestry cluster had fewer N-insertions in productive TCRs than the approximately 650-donor mean.

Library preparation was by the immunoSEQ multiplex PCR assay. For the multiplex PCR, a mixture combining 60 forward primers for TCR Vbeta segments and 13 reverse primers for TCR Jbeta segments was used. Amplification of the CDR3 region of rearranged TCR beta genes was performed with a multiplex PCR assay on genomic DNA. On the Illumina HiSeq System, the amplified TCR beta libraries were sequenced as 87-base-pair reads. The authors' pipeline ran thus. Across the roughly 600 repertoires, a later analysis counted some 80 million unique TCR beta chains, 9.5 million to 12 million of which were shared by at least two donors. To remove PCR and sequencing errors, raw reads were error-corrected and collapsed into unique sequences using a nearest-neighbor algorithm that merged closely related sequences. To assign V, D and J gene segments, CDR3 sequences were aligned to IMGT reference sequences. Each retained sequence needed at least a six-nucleotide match to both a V gene segment and a J gene segment. A rearrangement was called productive if the CDR3 had no stop codons and remained in frame with V and J, and every other rearrangement was called non-productive. Following IMGT convention, CDR3 was defined as the stretch from the second conserved V-encoded cysteine up to the conserved J-encoded phenylalanine. Sequences without an unambiguous match to a single V gene segment were excluded from the earlier analysis of over 500 of the donors. In an earlier analysis of 587 of the donors, V segments were called functional above 56.7% productive rearrangements and were called segregating when the between-donor standard deviation exceeded 5%. A statistical classification framework was developed to diagnose cytomegalovirus status using the catalog of TCR beta chain sequences. In a later analysis, TCR nucleotide sequences were compared against IMGT/GENE-DB human TR gene sequences so that V and J genes could be assigned. In a later analysis, CDR3 sequences and most-parsimonious VDJ recombination scenarios were assigned using the TCRdist pipeline. In a later analysis, every TCR beta chain was defined by the combination of its CDR3 amino acid sequence and its V-gene family, and reads without a unique V-gene family were dropped. A later analysis removed 592 highly shared, low-generation-probability nucleotide sequences to deal with suspected cross-contamination and a sequencing artifact. A later analysis calculated a clonal expansion index for each public chain from normalized within-repertoire ranks of inferred template counts. In a later analysis, generation probabilities were computed with a VDJ recombination model fitted to out-of-frame rearrangements, and the resulting probabilities were checked against IGoR. A later analysis scored TCR-TCR, TCR-HLA and TCR-CMV co-occurrence with hypergeometric tests, applying a repertoire-size bias correction to TCR pairs. To estimate false discovery rates, a later analysis permuted the HLA or CMV assignments 20 times. A later analysis grouped co-occurring TCRs with DBSCAN, adding TCRdist sequence similarity when clustering within HLA-allele-positive subsets. For co-occurrence clustering, repertoires with fewer than 30,000 or more than 120,000 public chains were excluded, along with four or five repertoires with anomalous nucleotide sharing. The clones in this table, taken by TCRdb from immuneACCESS, are in-frame only. Not every clone is retained; where verified, under half of the shortfall comes from an unresolved V gene, and the cause of the rest is unknown. That table is the source of V, J and clone size, and D and trimming were worked out from the DNA. The sample table records about 120,000 clones; roughly 69% of these occur just once. 6.5% to 9% of the sample goes to the ten largest clones.

With respect to this clone: No cognate antigen has been identified for it. Qualities for individual bases were not recorded, and no much larger clone is one base off.

The cohort consisted of more than 650 healthy bone marrow donors. Cohort members were all nominally healthy when sampled, although unrecorded immune exposures were likely present. The donor was CMV seropositive and was included in the group of 289 seropositive cohort members. A peripheral blood sample was provided by each donor, and peripheral blood mononuclear cells were used for TCR beta sequencing. Genomic DNA extraction from the blood cell samples was performed with the Qiagen DNeasy Blood Extraction Kit. Sequencing was performed on PBMCs. The sequence derives from a woman aged 35 to 49 in good health and CMV-seropositive.

The DNA reads as follows: TGTGCCAGCAGCTTAGGCGTAGGGGTGCCTTCCGTCCTGACTTTC. Its translation is CASSLGVGVPSVLTF. This chain joins TRBV5-4 to TRBJ2-6; the D gene is possibly TRBD1, with 5 bases matching. From a lookup of the germline V gene (reference sequence), CDR1 and CDR2 are SGHNT and YYREEE. V is reduced by 2 bases and J by 12 bases, leaving a spacing of 18 bases between them. CDR3 length: 15 amino acids, cysteine to phenylalanine. The retained sequence is limited to the CDR3, 45 bases, with the frame set at the first base.